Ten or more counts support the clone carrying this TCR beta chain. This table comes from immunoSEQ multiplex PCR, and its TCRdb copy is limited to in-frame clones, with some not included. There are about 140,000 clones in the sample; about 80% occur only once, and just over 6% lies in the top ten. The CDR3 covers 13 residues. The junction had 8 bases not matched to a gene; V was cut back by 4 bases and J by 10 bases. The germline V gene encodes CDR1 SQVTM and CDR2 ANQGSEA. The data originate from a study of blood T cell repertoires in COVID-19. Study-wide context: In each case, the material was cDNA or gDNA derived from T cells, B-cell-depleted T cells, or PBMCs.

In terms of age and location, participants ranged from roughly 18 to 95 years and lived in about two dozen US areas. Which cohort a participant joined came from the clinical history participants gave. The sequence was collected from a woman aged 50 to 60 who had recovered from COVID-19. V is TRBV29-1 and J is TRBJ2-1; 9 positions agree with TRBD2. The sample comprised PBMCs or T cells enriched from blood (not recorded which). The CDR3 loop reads CSVGVSGGVEQFF. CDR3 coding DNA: TGCAGCGTTGGGGTTAGCGGGGGTGTAGAGCAGTTCTTC.